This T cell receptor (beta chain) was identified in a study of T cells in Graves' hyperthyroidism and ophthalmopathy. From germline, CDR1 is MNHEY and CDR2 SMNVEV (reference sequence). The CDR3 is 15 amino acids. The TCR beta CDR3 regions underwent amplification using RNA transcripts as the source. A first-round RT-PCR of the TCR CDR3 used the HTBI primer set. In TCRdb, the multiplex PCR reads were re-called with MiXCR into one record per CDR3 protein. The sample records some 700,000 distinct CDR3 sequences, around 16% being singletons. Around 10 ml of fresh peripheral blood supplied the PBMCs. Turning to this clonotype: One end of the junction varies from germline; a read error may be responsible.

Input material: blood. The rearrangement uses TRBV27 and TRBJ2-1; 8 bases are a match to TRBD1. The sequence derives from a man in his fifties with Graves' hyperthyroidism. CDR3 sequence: CASSPRQGPYNDQCF. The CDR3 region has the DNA TGTGCCAGCAGTCCGCGACAGGGGCCGTACAATGATCAGTGCTTC.